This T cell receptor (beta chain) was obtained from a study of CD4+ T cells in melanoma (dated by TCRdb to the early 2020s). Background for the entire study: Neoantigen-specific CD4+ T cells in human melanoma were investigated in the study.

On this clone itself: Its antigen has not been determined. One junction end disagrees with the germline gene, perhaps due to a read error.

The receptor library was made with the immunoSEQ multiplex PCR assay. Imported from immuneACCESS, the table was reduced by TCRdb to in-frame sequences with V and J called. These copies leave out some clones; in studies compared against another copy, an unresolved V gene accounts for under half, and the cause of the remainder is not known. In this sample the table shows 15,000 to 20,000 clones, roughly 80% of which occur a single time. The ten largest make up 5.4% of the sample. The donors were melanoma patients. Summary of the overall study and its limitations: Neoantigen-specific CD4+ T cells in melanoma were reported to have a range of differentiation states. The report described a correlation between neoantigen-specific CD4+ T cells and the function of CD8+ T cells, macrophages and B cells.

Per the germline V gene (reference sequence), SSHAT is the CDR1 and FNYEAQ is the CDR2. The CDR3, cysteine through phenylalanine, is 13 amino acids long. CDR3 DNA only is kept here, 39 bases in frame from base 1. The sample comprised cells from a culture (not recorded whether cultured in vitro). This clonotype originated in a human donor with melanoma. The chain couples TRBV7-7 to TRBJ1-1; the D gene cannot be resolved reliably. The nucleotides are TGTGCTAGCAGCCTCAACACATACACTGAAGCTTTCTTT. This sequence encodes CASSLNTYTEAFF.